The 26 T cell receptor beta chains given below trace back to one sample, sequenced in a study of T cells of healthy individuals. One entry per CDR3 protein, called by TCRdb with MiXCR from the 5' RACE reads. The sample contains about 96,000 distinct CDR3 sequences, 15% to 20% of which appear only once. The origin of the receptors is a human donor in good health.

This clonotype was counted only a few times. The rearrangement links TRBV7-9 to TRBJ1-6, with a possible D match to TRBD1 (5 bases). The V and J ends lost 0 bases and 5 bases respectively, with 11 bases between them. CDR1 and CDR2 (germline): SEHNR, FQNEAQ (reference sequence). CDR3 size: 16 residues. CDR3 sequence reads: CASSLAGGRDNSPLHF. CDR3 nucleotides: TGTGCCAGCAGCTTAGCGGGGGGACGGGATAATTCACCCCTCCACTTT.

This clonotype was seen ten or more times. The chain joins TRBV29-1 to TRBJ1-1, with D possibly TRBD1 on 6 matching bases. CDR1 is SQVTM, CDR2 ANQGSEA, per germline. The CDR3 is 12 residues long. Deletions cut 4 bases from V and 5 bases from J, with 11 bases between. The CDR3 sequence: CSVVPRGTEAFF. The CDR3 bases are TGCAGCGTTGTTCCCAGGGGAACTGAAGCTTTCTTT.

This clonotype occurred many times. J is TRBJ2-7 and V is TRBV24-1, with D hard to call. This CDR3 is 14 amino acids long. V gave up 5 bases and J gave up 0 bases, with 10 bases separating them. Germline-derived CDR1 and CDR2 are KGHDR and SFDVKD. CDR3 loop: CATSASSVSYEQYF. DNA for the CDR3: TGTGCCACCAGTGCCAGCTCCGTCTCCTACGAGCAGTACTTC.

The chain uses TRBV10-3 and TRBJ1-5; possible D gene TRBD1, 6 bases. CDR3 length: 16 residues. V lost 7 bases, J lost 0 bases, and 16 bases lay in between. The V gene's germline CDR1 is ENHRY and CDR2 SYGVKD. CDR3 amino acids: CAIITTGPHSNQPQHF. CDR3 nucleotide sequence: TGTGCCATCATTACGACAGGCCCTCATAGCAATCAGCCCCAGCATTTT.

This clonotype was observed a few times. V is TRBV28 and J is TRBJ2-5; unclear D gene. This CDR3 spans 15 amino acids. Germline CDR1 and CDR2: MDHEN and SYDVKM. The ends were cut back, 7 bases at V and 4 bases at J, with 19 bases in the middle. CDR3 protein: CASNPWAQPGETQYF. As DNA, the CDR3 is TGTGCCAGCAACCCCTGGGCTCAACCGGGAGAGACCCAGTACTTC.

This clonotype was detected only a few times. V and J are TRBV5-1 and TRBJ2-1; no clear D. Per the germline V gene, CDR1 is SGHRS and CDR2 is YFSETQ. This CDR3 contains 15 residues. Trimming cost V 0 bases and J 0 bases, with 7 bases left between them. CDR3 sequence reads: CASSLGDSSYNEQFF. Written as DNA, the CDR3 is TGCGCCAGCAGCTTGGGCGATAGCTCCTACAATGAGCAGTTCTTC.

The genes are TRBV6-1 and TRBJ1-2; no definite D call. The germline CDR1 and CDR2 sequences are MNHNS and SASEGT. The V end lost 8 bases, the J end lost 3 bases, and 16 bases lay between the germline ends. The CDR3 is 14 residues long. In DNA form, the CDR3 reads TGTGCCAGCTCCCTCCTCGGTGGGGACTATGGCTACACCTTC. Amino acids: CASSLLGGDYGYTF.

The chain combines TRBV20-1 with TRBJ2-1; D is undetermined. The CDR3 is made up of 15 amino acids. The germline CDR1 and CDR2 sequences are DFQATT and SNEGSKA (reference sequence). V was trimmed by 6 bases and J by 0 bases, leaving 15 bases between them. CDR3 coding DNA: TGCAGTGCGGCGATCGGGCGGCTCTCCTACAATGAGCAGTTCTTC. Its translation: CSAAIGRLSYNEQFF.

This clonotype was detected only a few times. J is TRBJ2-5 and V is TRBV20-1; 10 bases align to TRBD2. This CDR3 contains 14 residues. Germline loops: CDR1 DFQATT, CDR2 SNEGSKA (reference sequence). V was clipped by 6 bases and J by 2 bases; unmatched bases: 6. The CDR3 spells CSAPAGGEQETQYF. CDR3 sequence (DNA): TGCAGTGCACCAGCGGGAGGGGAACAAGAGACCCAGTACTTC.

This clonotype has a handful of counts. This chain links TRBV27 with TRBJ2-1; perhaps TRBD2 as D (6 bases). V was cut by 5 bases and J by 12 bases, with 20 bases left in between. The CDR3 is 14 amino acids. The V gene's germline CDR1 is MNHEY and CDR2 SMNVEV (reference sequence). The CDR3: CASSGLALLSGQFF. DNA for the CDR3: TGTGCCAGCAGTGGGCTAGCGTTACTCTCCGGGCAGTTCTTC.

This clonotype has only a few counts. The rearrangement uses TRBV11-2 and TRBJ2-3; D unclear. The V and J ends lost 4 bases and 4 bases respectively, with 6 bases between them. Per germline, CDR1 SGHAT and CDR2 FQNNGV. The CDR3 totals 12 residues. The CDR3 nucleotides are TGTGCCAGCAGCTCCGATTCAGATACGCAGTATTTT. It is translated as CASSSDSDTQYF.

This clonotype was seen only a few times. The V and J genes are TRBV7-2 and TRBJ2-5; possible D gene TRBD2, 6 bases. V was pared by 5 bases and J by 3 bases, with 19 bases between. The CDR3 extends over 16 amino acids. Germline V gene data show CDR1 as SGHTA and CDR2 as FQGNSA. CDR3 coding DNA: TGTGCCAGCAGCCCTATACCGGGACGGGAGAAAGAGACCCAGTACTTC. Its protein product is CASSPIPGREKETQYF. Filled out from reference TRBV7-2 and TRBJ2-5, the complete variable domain reads GAGVSQSPSNKVTEKGKDVELRCDPISGHTALYWYRQSLGQGLEFLIYFQGNSAPDKSGLPSDRFSAERTGGSVSTLTIQRTQQEDSAVYLCASSPIPGREKETQYFGPGTRLLVL.

The chain has TRBV6-5 and TRBJ1-2, with 10 bases that match TRBD1. The CDR3 loop spans 18 amino acids. Per the germline V gene, CDR1 is MNHEY and CDR2 is SVGAGI. After removal of 6 bases from V and 0 bases from J, the junction contained 13 bases not matched to a gene. The CDR3 spells CASSHIRDRGSANYGYTF. The CDR3 DNA is TGTGCCAGCAGCCACATACGGGACAGGGGCTCTGCTAACTATGGCTACACCTTC.

The chain recombines TRBV7-6 with TRBJ1-1; perhaps TRBD1 as D (5 bases). The ends were cut back, 1 base at V and 5 bases at J, with 17 bases in the middle. This CDR3 is built from 16 residues. Germline-derived CDR1 and CDR2 are SGHVS and FNYEAQ. For the CDR3, the DNA is TGTGCCAGCAGCTTAGGGGGTGGTTGGGGGTGGACTGAAGCTTTCTTT. This sequence encodes CASSLGGGWGWTEAFF.

This clonotype turned up a few times. The chain combines TRBV5-1 with TRBJ2-1; 9 bases are shared with TRBD2. This CDR3 has 11 amino acids. V was pared by 2 bases and J by 13 bases, with 1 base of the junction left unmatched. From germline, CDR1 is SGHRS and CDR2 YFSETQ. The CDR3 sequence: CASSFSGSQFF. The CDR3 DNA follows: TGCGCCAGCAGCTTTAGCGGGAGTCAGTTCTTC.

This clonotype has at least ten counts. The gene calls are TRBV18 and TRBJ2-7, with 10 nucleotides matching TRBD1. Germline V gives CDR1 KGHSH, CDR2 LQKENI. CDR3 length equals 15 residues. Germline trimming cut 0 bases from V and 3 bases from J; bases unmatched to any gene: 2. The CDR3 DNA reads TGTGCCAGCTCACCACCGGGACAGGGGAACTACGAGCAGTACTTC. This translates into CASSPPGQGNYEQYF.

Only one count was recorded for this clonotype. V usage is TRBV6-5 and J usage is TRBJ2-7, with a weak D call TRBD2 (5 bases). Germline-derived CDR1 and CDR2 are MNHEY and SVGAGI. V lost 3 bases, J lost 2 bases, and 11 bases lay in between. CDR3 size: 14 residues. CDR3 DNA: TGTGCCAGCAGTTATTTAGGCGGGCCCTACGAGCAGTACTTC. Protein product: CASSYLGGPYEQYF.

This clonotype came up once. This sequence joins TRBV27 and TRBJ2-7; D might be TRBD1 or TRBD2, each matching 5 bases. Germline-derived CDR1 and CDR2 are MNHEY and SMNVEV (reference sequence). Trimming shortened V by 1 base and J by 4 bases, and 8 bases separated the two germline ends. This CDR3 has 13 amino acids. The CDR3 nucleotides read TGTGCCAGCAGTTTATTGGGACGGTACGAGCAGTACTTC. This codes for CASSLLGRYEQYF.

In its sample, this clonotype was seen a few times. The chain is built from TRBV5-1 and TRBJ2-6; a possible D gene is TRBD1 (5 bases). Trimming removed 0 bases at V and 0 bases at J, with 16 bases between. The length of the CDR3 is 19 residues. Germline V gene sequence: CDR1 SGHRS, CDR2 YFSETQ. The CDR3 is CASSLEGRTTTSGANVLTF. The DNA of the CDR3 is TGCGCCAGCAGCTTGGAAGGTAGGACAACAACCTCTGGGGCCAACGTCCTGACTTTC.

This clonotype was picked up a small number of times. The chain links TRBV6-5 to TRBJ1-1; D perhaps matches TRBD1 (6 bases). This CDR3 region has 14 residues. Germline CDR1 is MNHEY and CDR2 is SVGAGI. Trimming stripped 8 bases from V and 2 bases from J, with 15 bases between. The CDR3 spells CASSREGGNTEAFF. For the CDR3, the DNA is TGTGCCAGCTCACGAGAAGGGGGAAACACTGAAGCTTTCTTT.

This chain links TRBV6-5 with TRBJ1-4; 7 positions match TRBD1. Trimming removed 8 bases from V and 7 bases from J; junction bases left unmatched: 16. CDR1 is MNHEY, CDR2 SVGAGI, per germline. CDR3 size: 16 residues. CDR3 region: CASPLVPPTGSEKLFF. CDR3 coding DNA: TGTGCCAGCCCCCTGGTGCCCCCGACAGGGTCTGAAAAACTGTTTTTT.

The gene calls are TRBV5-6 and TRBJ1-2, with 7 bases that match TRBD1. The CDR3 is 15 residues long. The ends lost 2 bases at V and 4 bases at J; junction bases unmatched: 8. Germline V gives CDR1 SGHDT, CDR2 YYEEEE. CDR3 loop: CASSFNPGGAYGYTF. CDR3 bases: TGTGCCAGCAGCTTTAATCCAGGGGGGGCCTATGGCTACACCTTC.

About this clonotype: This may be a read error, as it is one base from a much larger clone. The chain uses TRBV7-2 and TRBJ2-7; D possibly corresponds to TRBD2 (6 bases). Per germline, CDR1 SGHTA and CDR2 FQGNSA. Deletions cut 4 bases from V and 9 bases from J, with 19 bases between. There are 14 residues in the CDR3. CDR3: CASSSGTLTVWQYF. DNA of the CDR3: TGTGCCAGCAGCTCCGGGACTCTCACGGTTTGGCAGTACTTC.

The chain combines TRBV6-1 with TRBJ1-2; 7 bases agree with TRBD1. Germline V gene data show CDR1 as MNHNS and CDR2 as SASEGT. The CDR3 is 15 amino acids. Losses at the gene ends were 5 bases for V and 7 bases for J; bases not matched to a gene: 13. Here the CDR3 reads CASSPFVGGAGGYTF. The CDR3 region has the DNA TGTGCCAGCAGTCCCTTTGTAGGGGGCGCCGGTGGCTACACCTTC.

The table lists this clonotype with many counts. This rearrangement joins TRBV4-2 to TRBJ1-1, with unresolved D. V was pared by 4 bases and J by 7 bases, with 13 bases between. Per germline, CDR1 LGHNA and CDR2 YNFKEQ. The CDR3 covers 13 residues. The CDR3 DNA is TGTGCCAGCAGCCTCAACCGGATGCGTGAAGCTTTCTTT. Its protein is CASSLNRMREAFF.

This clonotype was seen a handful of times. The CDR3 is CASSWTSGAYEQYF. The CDR3 nucleotides read TGTGCCAGCAGTTGGACTAGCGGGGCCTACGAGCAGTACTTC. The chain is built from TRBV28 and TRBJ2-7; 12 bases line up with TRBD2. The CDR3 spans 14 residues. Germline CDR1 reads MDHEN; CDR2 reads SYDVKM. The trim removed 4 bases at V and 2 bases at J, leaving 0 bases unmatched. Full variable domain (rest looked up from reference TRBV28 and TRBJ2-7): DVKVTQSSRYLVKRTGEKVFLECVQDMDHENMFWYRQDPGLGLRLIYFSYDVKMKEKGDIPEGYSVSREKKERFSLILESASTNQTSMYLCASSWTSGAYEQYFGPGTRLTVT.